This TCR beta chain was profiled in a study of vaccination effects on CD4 cells after COVID-19 (dated by TCRdb to between 2021 and 2024). Turning to the overall study: Across the study, the median time from the second dose to post-vaccine sampling was 72 days (range 14 to 241). SARS-CoV-2 spike-specific CD4+ TCR repertoires from before and after mRNA vaccination were compared in COVID-19 convalescent patients and in infection-naive vaccine recipients. The full study included some 10 COVID-19 convalescent patients and several SARS-CoV-2-naive healthy vaccine recipients. The Oncomine TCR Beta short-read assay on an Illumina iSeq 100 was used to sequence cultures from other donors in the study. Beyond this particular receptor, the publication reports: In healthy vaccine recipients, vaccine-induced clones were almost all SARS-CoV-2 mono-reactive, with only 1 of 255 cross-reactive with common cold coronaviruses. Both infection-induced and vaccine-induced clones contracted markedly at late post-vaccination timepoints, which is consistent with waning T cell responses. The study was limited by a small number of convalescent patients and lacked early post-infection timepoints.

The germline V gene yields SNHLY for CDR1 and FYNNEI for CDR2. Trimming accounts for 6 bases at V and 0 bases at J, while the number of junction bases matched to no gene is 3. Reading from cysteine to phenylalanine, the CDR3 counts 15 amino acids. CDR3 DNA only is kept here, 45 bases in frame from base 1. To identify antigen-specific CD4+ T cell clonotypes by their expansion, the ViraFEST assay first stimulated PBMC with viral peptide pools and then applied TCR sequencing. After less than 13 days of culture, CD4+ T cells were isolated with the EasySep CD4+ T cell isolation kit. Each participant received two doses of an mRNA SARS-CoV-2 vaccine, either BNT162b2 or mRNA-1273. Healthy vaccine recipients had no prior SARS-CoV-2 infection, confirmed by negative nucleocapsid antibodies before and after vaccination. About 1.8 million PBMC per well were cultured with about 9.6 ug/ml peptides in IMDM containing 5% human AB serum, approximately 9.9 IU/ml IL-2 and gentamicin. Half of the culture medium was replaced with fresh IL-2-containing medium on days 3 and 7. Unless noted otherwise, every peptide stimulation condition was cultured in triplicate wells. PBMC were separated from whole blood using Ficoll-Paque Plus gradient centrifugation and were then either cryopreserved at -140C or used fresh. The overlapping peptide pools covered the spike proteins of SARS-CoV-2 as well as those of the common cold coronaviruses HCoV-NL63, HCoV-OC43 and HCoV-229E. Genomic DNA was extracted from cultured CD4+ T cells with the QIAamp micro DNA kit.

In regard to this clone: Its antigen is not yet known. The record has no base qualities; no much larger clone is one base away.

Library prep was done by the immunoSEQ multiplex PCR assay. DNA from the cultured, isolated CD4+ T cells was subjected to TCR beta CDR3 sequencing. For the original study's pipeline: Non-productive TCR sequences were discarded, and reads were trimmed to the CDR3 region, with only CDR3s of 7 or more amino acids retained. The MANAFEST web app was used to pick out antigen-specific clonotypes by comparing their expansion in peptide wells with that in reference cultures. To count as positive, a clone had to show expansion at FDR<0.05 compared with the reference and with all other wells, an odds ratio above 5, and a frequency above 0.1% in two replicate wells. Cross-reactive clonotypes were defined as significantly expanded in SARS-CoV-2 spike wells and in at least one common cold coronavirus spike condition. Levenshtein distance calculated with the stringdist R package was used to assess CDR3 similarity, and unrooted trees were constructed with ape in R 3.6.1. TCRdb retrieved this table from immuneACCESS and kept in-frame rearrangements only. Not all clones are present; in checked studies, unresolved V genes account for under half, and no reason is known for the remainder. From that table come the V and J calls and clone size; the DNA was used to work out D and trimming. In all, the sample holds 13,000 to 15,000 clones, and about 72% of those were seen once. The top ten constitute nearly 10% of the sample.

The sequenced sample was CD4+ T cells from PBMCs cultured with SARS-CoV-2 spike peptides, obtained after COVID-19 vaccination. The intended sense of this specimen's cell subset or site label: SARS-CoV-2 spike overlapping peptide pool stimulation. The sequence links TRBV2 to TRBJ2-1; TRBD1 lines up with 9 middle nucleotides. This clonotype originated in a human donor who received a COVID-19 vaccine. Here the CDR3 is given as CASRGDRASYNEQFF. The DNA is TGTGCCAGCAGGGGGGACAGGGCCTCCTACAATGAGCAGTTCTTC.